This T cell receptor (beta chain) is from a study of cytomegalovirus exposure and HLA in healthy donors. Study-level findings and limits: A list of around 150 TCR beta chains associated with cytomegalovirus was given. Among immune exposure information, only CMV serostatus was available.

This CDR3 is built from 17 residues. V lost 7 bases to trimming and J lost 0 bases; unmatched junction nucleotides: 10. Germline lookup yields CDR1 SNHLY and CDR2 FYNNEI. It was with 60 Vbeta and 13 Jbeta primers that the PCR ran. In the authors' methods: Per a later analysis, the number of unique TCR beta chains was around 80 million, of which around 10 million were shared. TCRdb's table, derived via immunoSEQ multiplex PCR, lists solely in-frame clones and lacks some. The V and J calls and the clone size are those of that table, but D and trimming were determined from the DNA. The table includes about 110,000 clones, about 80% detected once. This clone was counted a few times. Its target is unknown.

The sequencing sample was made of PBMCs. This TCR was recovered from a female donor in good health and CMV-seropositive. V and J are TRBV2 and TRBJ2-7, with 12 bases aligning to TRBD1. CDR3 sequence (DNA): TGTGCCAGCACAACCGGGACAGGGGGCCCGAGCTCCTACGAGCAGTACTTC. Its protein is CASTTGTGGPSSYEQYF. Drawing the rest from reference TRBV2 and TRBJ2-7, the complete variable domain is EPEVTQTPSHQVTQMGQEVILRCVPISNHLYFYWYRQILGQKVEFLVSFYNNEISEKSEIFDDQFSVERPDGSNFTLKIRSTKLEDSAMYFCASTTGTGGPSSYEQYFGPGTRLTVT.